The clone carrying this T cell receptor (beta chain) turned up a few times. The record originates from a study of blood T cells in healthy people across ages. Alongside a J-beta primer mix, a sample-barcoded 5' primer served in a second PCR lasting about 7 to 11 cycles. Each CDR3 protein is one row after TCRdb ran MiXCR on the 5' RACE reads. This sample has around 1,500,000 distinct CDR3 sequences, with around two fifths found just once. This CDR3 is 13 amino acids long. J was trimmed by 1 base and V by 6 bases; bases with no gene match: 4. Germline CDR1 and CDR2: DFQATT and SNEGSKA (reference sequence).

The sequenced material came from blood. This TCR was recovered from a woman between 18 and 29 years old in good health. The chain couples TRBV20-1 to TRBJ2-3; 7 bases map to TRBD2. The CDR3 sequence: CSAPREGTDTQYF. The CDR3 nucleotides are TGCAGTGCCCCCCGGGAGGGCACAGATACGCAGTATTTT.